One and the same sample provided the 25 T cell receptor beta chains below, sequenced in a study of blood T cell repertoires in COVID-19. The repertoire was sequenced with immunoSEQ multiplex PCR; TCRdb's copy has only in-frame clones and lacks some. The sample comprises 250,000 or so clones, just over 85% of which are singletons, and more than 1.2% rests with the top ten. The sample was peripheral blood. These receptors all come from an older man with acute or convalescent COVID-19.

This chain uses TRBV3-1 (or the pseudogene TRBV3-2) with TRBJ1-2, with 10 bases lining up with TRBD1. With V trimmed by 6 bases and J by 4 bases, 5 bases remained unmatched. Germline assignment: CDR1 LGHDT and CDR2 YNNKEL (reference sequence). The CDR3 loop spans 14 amino acids. CDR3 sequence (DNA): TGTGCCAGCAGACCTCGGGACAGGGGCTATGGCTACACCTTC. As protein: CASRPRDRGYGYTF.

This chain links TRBV5-4 with TRBJ1-6; weak D call: TRBD1 (5 bases). Trimming took off 0 bases at V and 0 bases at J, with 7 bases between the two ends. The CDR3 covers 16 residues. Germline values: CDR1 SGHNT, CDR2 YYREEE (reference sequence). CDR3 nucleotides: TGTGCCAGCAGCTTGGGGGGGGACTCCTATAATTCACCCCTCCACTTT. Translated: CASSLGGDSYNSPLHF.

The J gene is TRBJ2-6, the V gene TRBV10-1; D is ambiguous. V lost 6 bases and J 0 bases, leaving 15 bases between the germline ends. The CDR3 is 17 residues long. Germline values: CDR1 WNHNN, CDR2 SYGVQD (reference sequence). Here the CDR3 DNA reads TGCGCCAGCAGGGGCAGTTACACCATCTCTGGGGCCAACGTCCTGACTTTC. Amino acid sequence: CASRGSYTISGANVLTF.

V gene TRBV5-1 combines with J gene TRBJ2-3; TRBD2 matches 9 bases. Germline trimming cut 0 bases from V and 0 bases from J; bases unmatched to any gene: 5. The CDR3 runs 17 residues. Germline V lookup: CDR1 SGHRS, CDR2 YFSETQ. This CDR3 reads CASSLVTSGFSTDTQYF. CDR3 coding DNA: TGCGCCAGCAGCTTGGTAACTAGCGGGTTTAGCACAGATACGCAGTATTTT.

The chain combines TRBV9 with TRBJ2-3; a weak D match, TRBD2 (5 bases). CDR1 SGDLS and CDR2 YYNGEE come from the germline V gene. V was trimmed by 0 bases and J by 0 bases, leaving 11 bases between them. This CDR3 has 16 amino acids. The CDR3 region has the DNA TGTGCCAGCAGCGTAGGAAGCGGCTTAAGCACAGATACGCAGTATTTT. Translation: CASSVGSGLSTDTQYF.

The chain joins TRBV6-5 to TRBJ1-1; possibly TRBD1 for D (5 bases). Per the germline V gene, CDR1 is MNHEY and CDR2 is SVGAGI. V was clipped by 6 bases and J by 0 bases, with 11 bases between them. This CDR3 is 14 amino acids long. The CDR3 sequence: CASSTGGLNTEAFF. For the CDR3, the DNA is TGTGCCAGCAGCACGGGGGGTCTGAACACTGAAGCTTTCTTT.

The rearrangement joins TRBV24-1 to TRBJ2-7, with D possibly matching TRBD2 (6 bases). The CDR3 loop spans 15 amino acids. Germline CDR1 is KGHDR and CDR2 is SFDVKD. Trimming left V 4 bases short and J 1 base short, with 13 bases between. The chain's CDR3 is CATSDPAAGSYEQYF. CDR3 nucleotide sequence: TGTGCCACCAGTGACCCCGCGGCGGGATCCTACGAGCAGTACTTC.

Here the CDR3 DNA reads TGTGCCAGCAGCTCCACCGGGACTAGCGGTACCTACAATGAGCAGTTCTTC. Protein: CASSSTGTSGTYNEQFF. The V gene is TRBV11-3, the J gene TRBJ2-1; TRBD2 matches at 11 bases. V gave up 4 bases and J gave up 2 bases; unmatched junction bases: 7. This CDR3 has 17 residues. Per germline, CDR1 SGHNT and CDR2 YENEEA. The full variable domain, its missing parts supplied by reference TRBV11-3 and TRBJ2-1, is EAGVVQSPRYKIIEKKQPVAFWCNPISGHNTLYWYLQNLGQGPELLIRYENEEAVDDSQLPKDRFSAERLKGVDSTLKIQPAELGDSAVYLCASSSTGTSGTYNEQFFGPGTRLTVL.

V is TRBV11-1 and J is TRBJ1-2, with D possibly being TRBD1 (6 bases). The V end lost 4 bases, the J end lost 4 bases, and 13 bases lay between the germline ends. Germline lookup yields CDR1 SGHAT and CDR2 FQDESV (reference sequence). The CDR3 sequence is 14 residues long. In nucleotides, the CDR3 is TGTGCCAGCAGCTCCCAGACAGGAGTCTATGGCTACACCTTC. Its protein product is CASSSQTGVYGYTF.

This chain uses TRBV19 with TRBJ2-1, with 8 positions matching TRBD2. V dropped 10 bases and J dropped 3; count of bases not matched to a gene: 8. Germline CDR1 LNHDA, CDR2 SQIVND (reference sequence). The CDR3 totals 14 residues. The CDR3 coding sequence is TGTGCCACCGGGGGGGGAGGCGGCTACAATGAGCAGTTCTTC. This encodes CATGGGGGYNEQFF.

The chain joins TRBV5-1 to TRBJ1-4; D is unclear. Trimming removed 4 bases from V and 1 base from J, with 8 bases in between. CDR1 and CDR2 from the germline V gene are SGHRS and YFSETQ. This CDR3 is 14 amino acids long. DNA of the CDR3: TGCGCCAGCAGCGGGGAGGAAACTAATGAAAAACTGTTTTTT. Encoded protein: CASSGEETNEKLFF.

The rearrangement joins TRBV11-3 to TRBJ2-1; no clear D. From germline, CDR1 is SGHNT and CDR2 YENEEA. The CDR3 is 13 amino acids. The germline V and J ends were trimmed by 4 bases and 0 bases, with 4 bases remaining between them. The CDR3 reads CASSSSSYNEQFF. The CDR3 DNA follows: TGTGCCAGCAGCTCGAGCTCCTACAATGAGCAGTTCTTC. The entire variable domain, with the rest obtained from reference TRBV11-3 and TRBJ2-1, is as follows: EAGVVQSPRYKIIEKKQPVAFWCNPISGHNTLYWYLQNLGQGPELLIRYENEEAVDDSQLPKDRFSAERLKGVDSTLKIQPAELGDSAVYLCASSSSSYNEQFFGPGTRLTVL.

V usage is TRBV3-1 (or the pseudogene TRBV3-2) and J usage is TRBJ2-2; 10 bases agree with TRBD2. Germline-derived CDR1 and CDR2 are LGHDT and YNNKEL (reference sequence). Germline trimming cut 0 bases from V and 4 bases from J; bases unmatched to any gene: 5. The CDR3 has 17 amino acids. DNA of the CDR3: TGTGCCAGCAGCCAAGAAGCGGGAGGGTTTAGCACCGGGGAGCTGTTTTTT. Protein: CASSQEAGGFSTGELFF.

The chain uses TRBV18 and TRBJ2-7; 10 positions match TRBD2. Germline assignment: CDR1 KGHSH and CDR2 LQKENI. J gave up 0 bases and V 1 base, and 3 bases lay outside the gene matches. This CDR3 spans 16 amino acids. The chain's CDR3 is CASSPQGLASSYEQYF. Written as DNA, the CDR3 is TGTGCCAGCTCACCACAGGGACTAGCGAGCTCCTACGAGCAGTACTTC.

V gene TRBV19 combines with J gene TRBJ1-3; 7 bases align to TRBD1. In germline, CDR1 is LNHDA, CDR2 SQIVND (reference sequence). The junction had 12 bases not matched to a gene; V was cut back by 7 bases and J by 0 bases. This CDR3 contains 17 residues. CDR3 residues: CASTPGQRLYSGNTIYF. The DNA of the CDR3 is TGTGCCAGTACCCCGGGACAGCGGTTATACTCTGGAAACACCATATATTTT.

The chain recombines TRBV6-2 or TRBV6-3 with TRBJ2-7; 10 bases are a match to TRBD1. In germline, CDR1 is MNHEY, CDR2 SVGEGT. Trimming removed 0 bases from V and 5 bases from J; junction bases left unmatched: 7. The CDR3 covers 16 residues. The CDR3 loop reads CASSYSGTGDFNEQYF. The CDR3 DNA reads as TGTGCCAGCAGTTACTCTGGGACAGGGGACTTCAACGAGCAGTACTTC.

V gene TRBV3-1 (or the pseudogene TRBV3-2) combines with J gene TRBJ2-3; unclear D gene. Per germline, CDR1 LGHDT and CDR2 YNNKEL (reference sequence). V was pared by 4 bases and J by 0 bases, with 5 bases between. The CDR3 extends over 13 amino acids. CDR3 sequence reads: CASSLPSTDTQYF. CDR3 coding DNA: TGTGCCAGCAGCCTCCCTAGCACAGATACGCAGTATTTT.

The rearrangement links TRBV6-5 to TRBJ1-1, with D uncertain. CDR1 MNHEY and CDR2 SVGAGI come from the germline V gene. The CDR3 length is 15 residues. V lost 0 bases to trimming and J lost 0 bases, with 8 bases between them. The CDR3 nucleotides are TGTGCCAGCAGTTACTCACAGATTTTGAACACTGAAGCTTTCTTT. Its protein is CASSYSQILNTEAFF.

This rearrangement joins TRBV9 to TRBJ2-1; the D is unclear. The V gene's germline CDR1 is SGDLS and CDR2 YYNGEE. The CDR3 consists of 16 residues. Deletions cut 0 bases from V and 6 bases from J, with 16 bases between. CDR3 in DNA: TGTGCCAGCAGCGTAGGGTCCATATTGAACTCCAATGAGCAGTTCTTC. Amino acids: CASSVGSILNSNEQFF. The complete variable domain, with remaining parts taken from reference TRBV9 and TRBJ2-1, reads DSGVTQTPKHLITATGQRVTLRCSPRSGDLSVYWYQQSLDQGLQFLIQYYNGEERAKGNILERFSAQQFPDLHSELNLSSLELGDSALYFCASSVGSILNSNEQFFGPGTRLTVL.

This chain connects TRBV6-1 to TRBJ2-5, with TRBD2 matching over 10 bases. CDR1 and CDR2 (germline): MNHNS, SASEGT. J gave up 2 bases and V 1 base, and 4 bases lay outside the gene matches. The CDR3 sequence is 16 residues long. The CDR3 DNA reads as TGTGCCAGCAGTGAAGGGATAGCGGGGGGTCAAGAGACCCAGTACTTC. It specifies CASSEGIAGGQETQYF.

V gene TRBV6-2 or TRBV6-3 combines with J gene TRBJ1-2; D remains ambiguous. The V gene's germline CDR1 is MNHEY and CDR2 SVGEGT. The CDR3 has 12 residues. Trimming left V 5 bases short and J 6 bases short, with 10 bases between. CDR3: CASSATVDGYTF. Here the CDR3 DNA reads TGTGCCAGCAGTGCTACAGTGGATGGCTACACCTTC.

This chain uses TRBV7-2 with TRBJ1-5; 8 bases line up with TRBD1. V lost 6 bases, J lost 3 bases, and 4 bases stayed unmatched. Germline V gives CDR1 SGHTA, CDR2 FQGNSA. The CDR3 is 14 residues long. The CDR3 DNA is TGTGCCAGCAGTCAGGACAGGGTCAATCAGCCCCAGCATTTT. Translated: CASSQDRVNQPQHF. Filled out from reference TRBV7-2 and TRBJ1-5, the complete variable domain reads GAGVSQSPSNKVTEKGKDVELRCDPISGHTALYWYRQSLGQGLEFLIYFQGNSAPDKSGLPSDRFSAERTGGSVSTLTIQRTQQEDSAVYLCASSQDRVNQPQHFGDGTRLSIL.

The J gene is TRBJ2-5, the V gene TRBV19, with D perhaps matching TRBD2 (6 bases). This CDR3 region has 14 residues. V was shortened by 3 bases and J by 2 bases, with 10 bases between the two germline ends. Germline assignment: CDR1 LNHDA and CDR2 SQIVND (reference sequence). The CDR3 bases are TGTGCCAGTAGTATCAGGAGGGATCAAGAGACCCAGTACTTC. It translates to CASSIRRDQETQYF. The full variable domain, its missing parts supplied by reference TRBV19 and TRBJ2-5, is DGGITQSPKYLFRKEGQNVTLSCEQNLNHDAMYWYRQDPGQGLRLIYYSQIVNDFQKGDIAEGYSVSREKKESFPLTVTSAQKNPTAFYLCASSIRRDQETQYFGPGTRLLVL.

This sequence joins TRBV5-4 and TRBJ2-5, with 7 bases aligning to TRBD1. V shed 0 bases and J 1 base; nucleotides not matched to a gene: 6. The V gene's germline CDR1 is SGHNT and CDR2 YYREEE (reference sequence). The CDR3 has 16 amino acids. DNA for the CDR3: TGTGCCAGCAGCTTGGCCCCCGGGACAGCCCAAGAGACCCAGTACTTC. Amino acids: CASSLAPGTAQETQYF.

This clone has a single count. V and J are TRBV5-8 and TRBJ1-5; D uncertain. Per germline, CDR1 SGHTS and CDR2 YDEGEE. The V and J ends lost 3 bases and 7 bases respectively, with 11 bases between them. This CDR3 is 13 amino acids long. CDR3 in DNA: TGTGCCAGCAGCTCCGGGGTGGTCCAGCCCCAGCATTTT. Amino acids: CASSSGVVQPQHF.